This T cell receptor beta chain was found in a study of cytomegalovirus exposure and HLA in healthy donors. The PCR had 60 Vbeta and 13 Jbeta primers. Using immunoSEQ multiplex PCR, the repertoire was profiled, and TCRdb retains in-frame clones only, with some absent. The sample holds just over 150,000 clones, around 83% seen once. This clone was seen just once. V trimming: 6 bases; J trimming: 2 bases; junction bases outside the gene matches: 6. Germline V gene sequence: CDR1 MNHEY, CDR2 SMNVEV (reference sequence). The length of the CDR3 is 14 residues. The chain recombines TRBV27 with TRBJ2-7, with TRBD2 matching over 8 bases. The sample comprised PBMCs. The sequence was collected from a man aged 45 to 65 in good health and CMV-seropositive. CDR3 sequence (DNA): TGTGCCAGCAGCGCCGGGACTAGGCCCTACGAGCAGTACTTC. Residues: CASSAGTRPYEQYF.